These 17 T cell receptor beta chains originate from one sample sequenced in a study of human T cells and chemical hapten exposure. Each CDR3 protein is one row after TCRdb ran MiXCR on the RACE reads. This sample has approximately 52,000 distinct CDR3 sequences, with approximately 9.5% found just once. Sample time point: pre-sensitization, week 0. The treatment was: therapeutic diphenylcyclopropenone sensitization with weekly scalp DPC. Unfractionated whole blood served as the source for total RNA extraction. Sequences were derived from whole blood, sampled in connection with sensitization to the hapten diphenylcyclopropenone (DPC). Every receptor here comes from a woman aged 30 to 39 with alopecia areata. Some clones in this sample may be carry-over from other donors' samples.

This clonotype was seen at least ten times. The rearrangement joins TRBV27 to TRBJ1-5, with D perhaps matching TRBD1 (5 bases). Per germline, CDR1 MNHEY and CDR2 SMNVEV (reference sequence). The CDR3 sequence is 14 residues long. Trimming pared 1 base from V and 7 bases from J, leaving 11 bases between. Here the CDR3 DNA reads TGTGCCAGCAGTTTATGGGGGACGGAGCAGCCCCAGCATTTT. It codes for CASSLWGTEQPQHF.

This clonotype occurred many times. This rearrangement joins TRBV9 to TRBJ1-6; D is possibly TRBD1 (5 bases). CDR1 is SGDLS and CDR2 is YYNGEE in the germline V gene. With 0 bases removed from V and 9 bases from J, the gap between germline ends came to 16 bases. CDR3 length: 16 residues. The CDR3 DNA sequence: TGTGCCAGCAGCGTAGCTCCATTTACAGGCAGTTCACCCCTCCACTTT. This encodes CASSVAPFTGSSPLHF.

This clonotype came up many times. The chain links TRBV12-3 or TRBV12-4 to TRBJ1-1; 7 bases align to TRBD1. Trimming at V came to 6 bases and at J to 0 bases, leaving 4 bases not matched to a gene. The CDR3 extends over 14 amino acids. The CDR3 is CASSPGQVNTEAFF. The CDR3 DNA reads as TGTGCCAGCAGCCCTGGACAGGTGAACACTGAAGCTTTCTTT.

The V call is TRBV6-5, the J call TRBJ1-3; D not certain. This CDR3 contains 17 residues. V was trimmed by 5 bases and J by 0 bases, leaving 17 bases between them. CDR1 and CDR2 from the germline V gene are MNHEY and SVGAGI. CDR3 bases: TGTGCCAGCAGTCAAAGCTATTACCCGAGCTCTGGAAACACCATATATTTT. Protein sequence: CASSQSYYPSSGNTIYF.

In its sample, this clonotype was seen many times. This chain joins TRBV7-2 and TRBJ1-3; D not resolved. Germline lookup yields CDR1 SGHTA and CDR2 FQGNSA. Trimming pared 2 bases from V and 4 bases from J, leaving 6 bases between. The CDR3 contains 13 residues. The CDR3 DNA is TGTGCCAGCAGCTTATCTTCCGGAAACACCATATATTTT. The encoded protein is CASSLSSGNTIYF.

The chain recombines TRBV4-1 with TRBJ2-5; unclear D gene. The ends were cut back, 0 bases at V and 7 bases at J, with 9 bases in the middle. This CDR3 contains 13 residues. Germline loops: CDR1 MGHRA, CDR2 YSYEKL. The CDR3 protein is CASSQDDEGTQYF. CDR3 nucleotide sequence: TGCGCCAGCAGCCAAGATGACGAAGGGACCCAGTACTTC.

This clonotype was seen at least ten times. CDR3 DNA: TGTGCCAGCAGCGCAGGGACTAGCTTCCAGGAGACCCAGTACTTC. Translating gives CASSAGTSFQETQYF. The chain has TRBV7-9 and TRBJ2-5; 9 bases fit TRBD2. The germline V gene has CDR1 SEHNR and CDR2 FQNEAQ (reference sequence). Trimming at V came to 5 bases and at J to 5 bases, leaving 9 bases not matched to a gene. This CDR3 spans 15 amino acids.

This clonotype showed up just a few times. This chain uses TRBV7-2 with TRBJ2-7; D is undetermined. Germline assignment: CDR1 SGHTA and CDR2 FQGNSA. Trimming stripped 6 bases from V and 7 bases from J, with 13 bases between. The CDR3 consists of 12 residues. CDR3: CASSRRGVEQYF. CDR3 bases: TGTGCCAGCAGTCGACGTGGTGTGGAGCAGTACTTC.

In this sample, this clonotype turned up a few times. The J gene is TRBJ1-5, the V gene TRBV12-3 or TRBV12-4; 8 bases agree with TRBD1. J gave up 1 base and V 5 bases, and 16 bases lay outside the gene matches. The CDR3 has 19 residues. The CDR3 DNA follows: TGTGCCAGCAGTCTCTTGGACAGGGCGCGGGGTAAAAGCAATCAGCCCCAGCATTTT. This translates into CASSLLDRARGKSNQPQHF.

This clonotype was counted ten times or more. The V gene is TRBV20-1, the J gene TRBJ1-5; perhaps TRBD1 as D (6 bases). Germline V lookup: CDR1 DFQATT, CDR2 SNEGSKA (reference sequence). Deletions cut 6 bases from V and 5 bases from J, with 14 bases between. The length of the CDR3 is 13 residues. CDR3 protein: CSATSGTHQPQHF. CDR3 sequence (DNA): TGCAGTGCCACCTCCGGGACACATCAGCCCCAGCATTTT.

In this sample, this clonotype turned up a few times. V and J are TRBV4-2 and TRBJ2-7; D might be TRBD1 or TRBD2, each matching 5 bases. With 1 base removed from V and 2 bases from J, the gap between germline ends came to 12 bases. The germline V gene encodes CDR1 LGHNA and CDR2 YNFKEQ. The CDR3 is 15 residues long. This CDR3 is CASSQGPGTPYEQYF. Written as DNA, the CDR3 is TGTGCCAGCAGCCAAGGCCCGGGGACCCCCTACGAGCAGTACTTC.

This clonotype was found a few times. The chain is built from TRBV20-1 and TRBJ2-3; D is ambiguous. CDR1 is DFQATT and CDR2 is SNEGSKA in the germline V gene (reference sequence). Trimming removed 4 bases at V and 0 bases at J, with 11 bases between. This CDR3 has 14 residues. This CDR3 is CSAIRNFSTDTQYF. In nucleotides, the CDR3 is TGCAGTGCTATCCGGAACTTCAGCACAGATACGCAGTATTTT.

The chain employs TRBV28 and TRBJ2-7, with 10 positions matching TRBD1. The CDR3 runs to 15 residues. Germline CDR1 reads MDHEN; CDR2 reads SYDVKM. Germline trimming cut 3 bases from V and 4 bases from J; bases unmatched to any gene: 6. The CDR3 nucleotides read TGTGCCAGCAGTTTCCGGGACAGGGGTTTATACGAGCAGTACTTC. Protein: CASSFRDRGLYEQYF.

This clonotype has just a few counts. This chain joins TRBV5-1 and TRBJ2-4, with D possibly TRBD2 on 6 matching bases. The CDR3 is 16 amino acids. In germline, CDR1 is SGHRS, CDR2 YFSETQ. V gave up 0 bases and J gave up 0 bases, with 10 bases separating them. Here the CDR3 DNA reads TGCGCCAGCAGCTTGGCTGAGGGACTAGCCAAAAACATTCAGTACTTC. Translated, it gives CASSLAEGLAKNIQYF. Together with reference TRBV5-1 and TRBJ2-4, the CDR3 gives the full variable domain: KAGVTQTPRYLIKTRGQQVTLSCSPISGHRSVSWYQQTPGQGLQFLFEYFSETQRNKGNFPGRFSGRQFSNSRSEMNVSTLELGDSALYLCASSLAEGLAKNIQYFGAGTRLSVL.

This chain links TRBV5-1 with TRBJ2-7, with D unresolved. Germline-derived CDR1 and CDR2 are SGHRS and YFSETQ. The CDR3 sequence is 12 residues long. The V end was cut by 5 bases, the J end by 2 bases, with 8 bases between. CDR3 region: CASSDSTYEQYF. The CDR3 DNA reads TGCGCCAGCAGTGACTCGACCTACGAGCAGTACTTC.

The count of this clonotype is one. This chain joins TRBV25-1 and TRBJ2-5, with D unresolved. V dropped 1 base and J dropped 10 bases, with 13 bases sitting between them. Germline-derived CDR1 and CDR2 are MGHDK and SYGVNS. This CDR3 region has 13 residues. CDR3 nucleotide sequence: TGTGCCAGCAGTGAATCCGGGCGTGATGGCCAGTACTTC. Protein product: CASSESGRDGQYF.

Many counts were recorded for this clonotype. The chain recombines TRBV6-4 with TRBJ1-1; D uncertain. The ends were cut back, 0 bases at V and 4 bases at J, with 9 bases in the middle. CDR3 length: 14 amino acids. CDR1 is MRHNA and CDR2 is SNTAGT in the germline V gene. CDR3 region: CASSDSEQSTEAFF. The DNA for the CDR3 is TGTGCCAGCAGTGACTCAGAGCAGAGCACTGAAGCTTTCTTT.